This TCR beta chain was sequenced for a study of T cell changes during pregnancy in multiple sclerosis (dated by TCRdb to between 2019 and 2020). Notes on the research overall: The study examined how the T cell repertoire changed over the course of pregnancy in women with multiple sclerosis.

Cut back by 2 bases and 2 bases, the V and J ends lie 10 bases apart. The CDR3 runs 14 residues from the cysteine to the phenylalanine. This entry keeps only the CDR3 DNA: 42 bases, framed from base 1. From a lookup of the germline V gene (reference sequence), CDR1 and CDR2 are MNHNY and SVGAGI. This clone was found a few times. What antigen it recognizes has not been identified. Base qualities are not recorded, but no much larger clone differs from it by a single base. Library prep was done by the immunoSEQ multiplex PCR assay. TCRdb carries this immuneACCESS record with in-frame sequences only. Its versions omit some clonotypes, under half of them owing to an unresolved V gene in the studies checked, with the rest unexplained. This sample gives fewer than 35,000 clones in total; approximately 91% of them show up just once. The ten largest make up around 3% of the sample.

The sequence links TRBV6-6 to TRBJ2-7, with a weak D call of TRBD1 (6 bases match). The sequenced sample was CD4+ T cells from peripheral blood mononuclear cells, obtained in the third trimester of pregnancy. This receptor was obtained from a female donor in good health, enrolled as a control in a pregnancy study. The bases are TGTGCCAGCAGTTACGGGCAGGGGACCTACGAGCAGTACTTC. Its protein product is CASSYGQGTYEQYF.